This T cell receptor (beta chain) was retrieved from a study of T cells after yellow fever vaccination. Study in general: Fractions with few cells were prepared using SMART-Seq v4 Ultra Low Input.

TCR cDNA, made by 5'RACE template switching, carried an added universal primer site and UMIs. MiXCR, applied by TCRdb to the 5' RACE reads, yields one record per CDR3 protein. The sample records hundreds of thousands of distinct CDR3 sequences, 3.6% being singletons. Notes on the study in general: Repertoires obtained by FACS sorting could include abundant clonotypes that entered as contaminants from the bulk population. In post-booster samples, most primary-vaccination clones reappeared (about 95% CD4, roughly 88% CD8).

Trimming took 5 bases from V and 3 from J, leaving 14 bases between them. Germline V CDR1 and CDR2: LNHDA, SQIVND (reference sequence). This CDR3 comprises 14 residues. A note on this clonotype: Its antigen remains unidentified.

This TCR was recovered from a man between 18 and 35 years old who received the YFV17D yellow fever vaccine. The rearrangement uses TRBV19 and TRBJ2-7, with D perhaps matching TRBD1 (5 bases). The sample in question was PBMCs, obtained on the day of the yellow fever booster vaccination. DNA for the CDR3: TGTGCCAGTAGTCGCCAGTCCAGGGTCTACGAGCAGTACTTC. Translated: CASSRQSRVYEQYF. Filled out from reference TRBV19 and TRBJ2-7, the complete variable domain reads DGGITQSPKYLFRKEGQNVTLSCEQNLNHDAMYWYRQDPGQGLRLIYYSQIVNDFQKGDIAEGYSVSREKKESFPLTVTSAQKNPTAFYLCASSRQSRVYEQYFGPGTRLTVT.